The 8 T cell receptor beta chains presented below share a single source sample, sequenced in a study of cytomegalovirus exposure and HLA in healthy donors. This PCR relied on a set of 60 Vbeta primers and 13 Jbeta primers. The protocol was immunoSEQ multiplex PCR, while the TCRdb copy is restricted to in-frame clones and leaves out a portion. The table shows about 170,000 clones, with around 76% occurring only once. The sample was PBMCs. These TCRs come from a female donor in good health and CMV-seronegative.

The V call is TRBV5-1, the J call TRBJ2-1; 7 positions agree with TRBD1. CDR1 is SGHRS, CDR2 YFSETQ, per germline. The CDR3 runs 16 residues. V lost 4 bases and J lost 7; bases outside the gene matches: 14. For the CDR3, the DNA is TGCGCCAGCAGCGTGATACGGCAGGGGGTGGGGAATGAGCAGTTCTTC. This encodes CASSVIRQGVGNEQFF. Full variable domain (rest looked up from reference TRBV5-1 and TRBJ2-1): KAGVTQTPRYLIKTRGQQVTLSCSPISGHRSVSWYQQTPGQGLQFLFEYFSETQRNKGNFPGRFSGRQFSNSRSEMNVSTLELGDSALYLCASSVIRQGVGNEQFFGPGTRLTVL.

Here the CDR3 reads CASKGNAGNTIYF. The CDR3 DNA sequence: TGTGCCAGCAAGGGGAATGCTGGAAACACCATATATTTT. The V call is TRBV6-5, the J call TRBJ1-3, with a tentative D call TRBD1 (5 bases). V lost 7 bases to trimming and J lost 2 bases, with 9 bases between them. Germline V gives CDR1 MNHEY, CDR2 SVGAGI. The CDR3 is 13 residues long.

The chain links TRBV14 to TRBJ1-6; D is possibly TRBD1 (5 bases). CDR3 length: 14 residues. In germline, CDR1 is SGHDN, CDR2 FVKESK. With 1 base removed from V and 8 bases from J, the gap between germline ends came to 9 bases. The CDR3 nucleotides read TGTGCCAGCAGCCAAGTCCCCAGGGATTCACCCCTCCACTTT. Amino acid sequence: CASSQVPRDSPLHF.

The chain is built from TRBV18 and TRBJ1-2; D might be TRBD1 (6 bases). Germline CDR1 and CDR2: KGHSH and LQKENI. The CDR3 contains 15 residues. The V end lost 2 bases, the J end lost 3 bases, and 13 bases lay between the germline ends. This chain's CDR3 is CASSPYQGPDYGYTF. CDR3 nucleotide sequence: TGTGCCAGCTCACCATATCAGGGGCCAGACTATGGCTACACCTTC.

The V call is TRBV28, the J call TRBJ1-1, with D perhaps matching TRBD1 (6 bases). The CDR3 contains 14 residues. The ends were cut back, 3 bases at V and 5 bases at J, with 13 bases in the middle. Germline-derived CDR1 and CDR2 are MDHEN and SYDVKM. The CDR3 is CASSFAGQSTEAFF. CDR3 nucleotide sequence: TGTGCCAGCAGTTTCGCCGGACAGAGTACTGAAGCTTTCTTT. Full variable domain (remainder filled in from reference TRBV28 and TRBJ1-1): DVKVTQSSRYLVKRTGEKVFLECVQDMDHENMFWYRQDPGLGLRLIYFSYDVKMKEKGDIPEGYSVSREKKERFSLILESASTNQTSMYLCASSFAGQSTEAFFGQGTRLTVV.

This clone was seen a few times. This chain uses TRBV7-2 with TRBJ2-1; D remains ambiguous. The CDR3 has 14 amino acids. V lost 0 bases to trimming and J lost 9 bases, with 12 bases between them. The germline V gene has CDR1 SGHTA and CDR2 FQGNSA. The CDR3 nucleotides are TGTGCCAGCAGCTTAGCTTTCAGAGGCTCTGAGCAGTTCTTC. As protein: CASSLAFRGSEQFF.

The chain employs TRBV15 and TRBJ1-2, with D possibly being TRBD1 (5 bases). V gave up 2 bases and J gave up 8 bases, with 18 bases separating them. The CDR3 runs to 15 residues. Germline V gene lookup returns CDR1 LNHNV and CDR2 YYDKDF (reference sequence). DNA for the CDR3: TGTGCCACCAGCAGACCCCCCGCAGGGCGGGACGGCTACACCTTC. Protein: CATSRPPAGRDGYTF.

The chain links TRBV6-1 to TRBJ2-1, with 11 bases aligning to TRBD2. Germline trimming cut 4 bases from V and 3 bases from J; bases unmatched to any gene: 2. Germline V gives CDR1 MNHNS, CDR2 SASEGT. This CDR3 contains 15 residues. CDR3 DNA sequence: TGTGCCAGCAGTGCCCTAGCGGGGGGCTACAATGAGCAGTTCTTC. Translated: CASSALAGGYNEQFF.